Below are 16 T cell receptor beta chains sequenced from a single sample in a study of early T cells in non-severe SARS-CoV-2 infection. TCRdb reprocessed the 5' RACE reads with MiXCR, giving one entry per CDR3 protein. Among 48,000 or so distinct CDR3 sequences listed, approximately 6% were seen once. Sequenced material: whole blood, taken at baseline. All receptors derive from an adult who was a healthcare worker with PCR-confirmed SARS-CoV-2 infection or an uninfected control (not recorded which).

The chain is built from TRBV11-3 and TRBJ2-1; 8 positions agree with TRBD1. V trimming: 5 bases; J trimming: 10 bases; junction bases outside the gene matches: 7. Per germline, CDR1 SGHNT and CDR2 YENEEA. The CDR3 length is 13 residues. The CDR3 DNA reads TGTGCCAGCAGCGAATATAGGGACAGGGAGCAGTTCTTC. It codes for CASSEYRDREQFF. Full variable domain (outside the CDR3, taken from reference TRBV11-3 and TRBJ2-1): EAGVVQSPRYKIIEKKQPVAFWCNPISGHNTLYWYLQNLGQGPELLIRYENEEAVDDSQLPKDRFSAERLKGVDSTLKIQPAELGDSAVYLCASSEYRDREQFFGPGTRLTVL.

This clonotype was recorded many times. CDR3 nucleotides: TGTGCCAGCTCACCACGCGTGACAGATACGCAGTATTTT. It yields the protein CASSPRVTDTQYF. The genes are TRBV18 and TRBJ2-3; D gene unclear. Trimming cost V 1 base and J 3 bases, with 5 bases left between them. This CDR3 is built from 13 residues. Germline lookup yields CDR1 KGHSH and CDR2 LQKENI.

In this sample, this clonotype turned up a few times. In DNA, the CDR3 is TGTGCCAGTAGTATAGATCCTTCAGGGGGCCAGCAGTACTTC. It encodes CASSIDPSGGQQYF. V usage is TRBV19 and J usage is TRBJ2-7; 8 bases match TRBD1. Trimming took 0 bases from V and 8 from J; bases not matched to a gene: 6. Germline CDR1 is LNHDA and CDR2 is SQIVND (reference sequence). This CDR3 has 14 amino acids.

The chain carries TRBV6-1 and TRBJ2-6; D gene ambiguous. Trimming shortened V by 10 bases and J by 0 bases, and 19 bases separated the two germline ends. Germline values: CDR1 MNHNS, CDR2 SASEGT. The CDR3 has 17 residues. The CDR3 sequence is CATPEERLSSGANVLTF. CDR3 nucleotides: TGTGCCACCCCCGAAGAGAGACTTAGCTCTGGGGCCAACGTCCTGACTTTC.

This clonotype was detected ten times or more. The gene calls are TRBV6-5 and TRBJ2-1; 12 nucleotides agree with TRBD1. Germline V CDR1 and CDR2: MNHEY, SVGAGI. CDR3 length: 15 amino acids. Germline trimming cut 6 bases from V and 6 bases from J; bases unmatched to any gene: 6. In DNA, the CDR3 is TGTGCCAGCAGCCCCGGGACAGGGGGCTCCAATGAGCAGTTCTTC. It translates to CASSPGTGGSNEQFF.

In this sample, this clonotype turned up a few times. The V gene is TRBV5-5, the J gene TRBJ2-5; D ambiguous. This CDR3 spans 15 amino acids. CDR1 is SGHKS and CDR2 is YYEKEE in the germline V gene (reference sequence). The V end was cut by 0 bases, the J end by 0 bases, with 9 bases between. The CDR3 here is CASSLVPAYQETQYF. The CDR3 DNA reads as TGTGCCAGCAGCTTGGTTCCAGCGTACCAAGAGACCCAGTACTTC.

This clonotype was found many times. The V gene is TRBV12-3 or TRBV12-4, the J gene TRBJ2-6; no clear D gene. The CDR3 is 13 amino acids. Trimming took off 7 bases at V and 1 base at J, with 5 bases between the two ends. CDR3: CASIISGANVLTF. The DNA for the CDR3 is TGTGCCAGCATAATATCTGGGGCCAACGTCCTGACTTTC.

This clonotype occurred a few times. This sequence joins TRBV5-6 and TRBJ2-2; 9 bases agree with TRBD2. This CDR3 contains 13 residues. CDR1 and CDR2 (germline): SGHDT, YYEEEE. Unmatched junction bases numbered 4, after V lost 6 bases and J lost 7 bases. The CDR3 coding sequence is TGTGCCAGCAAGGCGGGAGGGAGCGGGGAGCTGTTTTTT. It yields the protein CASKAGGSGELFF.

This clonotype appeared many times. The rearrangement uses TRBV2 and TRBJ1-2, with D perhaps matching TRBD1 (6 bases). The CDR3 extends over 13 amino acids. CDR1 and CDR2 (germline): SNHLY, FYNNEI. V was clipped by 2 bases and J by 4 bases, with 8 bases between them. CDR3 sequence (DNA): TGTGCCAGCAGTGAAACAGGGAGCTATGGCTACACCTTC. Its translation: CASSETGSYGYTF.

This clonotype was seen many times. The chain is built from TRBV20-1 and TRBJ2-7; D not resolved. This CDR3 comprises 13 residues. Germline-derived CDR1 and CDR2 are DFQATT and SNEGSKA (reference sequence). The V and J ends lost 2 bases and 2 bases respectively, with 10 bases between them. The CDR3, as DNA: TGCAGTGCTAGAAAGTTGGCAGCCTACGAGCAGTACTTC. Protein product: CSARKLAAYEQYF.

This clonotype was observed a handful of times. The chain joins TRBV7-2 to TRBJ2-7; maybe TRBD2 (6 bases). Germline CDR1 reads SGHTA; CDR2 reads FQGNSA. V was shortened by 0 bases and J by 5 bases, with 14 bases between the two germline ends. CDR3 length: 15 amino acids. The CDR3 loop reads CASSLALGGSHEQYF. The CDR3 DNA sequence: TGTGCCAGCAGCTTAGCGTTGGGAGGCAGCCACGAGCAGTACTTC.

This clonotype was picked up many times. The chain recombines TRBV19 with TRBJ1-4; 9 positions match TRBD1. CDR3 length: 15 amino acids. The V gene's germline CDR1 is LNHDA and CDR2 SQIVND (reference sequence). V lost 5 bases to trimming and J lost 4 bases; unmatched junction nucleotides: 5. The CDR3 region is CASSAGTGNNEKLFF. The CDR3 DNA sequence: TGTGCCAGTAGTGCCGGGACAGGGAATAATGAAAAACTGTTTTTT.

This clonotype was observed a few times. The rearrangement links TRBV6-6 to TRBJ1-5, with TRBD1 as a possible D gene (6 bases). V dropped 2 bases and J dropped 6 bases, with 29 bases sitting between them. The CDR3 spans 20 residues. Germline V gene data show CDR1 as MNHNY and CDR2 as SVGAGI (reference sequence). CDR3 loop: CASSYEGGYGGPRSPQPQHF. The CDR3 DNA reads TGTGCCAGCAGTTACGAGGGTGGATACGGGGGCCCAAGGTCACCTCAGCCCCAGCATTTT.

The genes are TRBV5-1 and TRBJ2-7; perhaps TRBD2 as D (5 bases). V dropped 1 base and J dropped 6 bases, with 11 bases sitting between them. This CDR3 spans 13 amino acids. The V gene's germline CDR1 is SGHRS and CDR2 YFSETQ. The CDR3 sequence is CASSLLGSVEQYF. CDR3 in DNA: TGCGCCAGCAGCTTGCTGGGTAGCGTCGAGCAGTACTTC.

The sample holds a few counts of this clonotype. CDR3 amino acids: CSAEVSSGTSGTDTQYF. The CDR3 DNA sequence: TGCAGTGCTGAAGTCTCTTCTGGGACTAGCGGGACAGATACGCAGTATTTT. The chain has TRBV20-1 and TRBJ2-3, with TRBD2 matching 12 bases. Germline values: CDR1 DFQATT, CDR2 SNEGSKA (reference sequence). This CDR3 is built from 17 residues. V gave up 5 bases and J gave up 3 bases; unmatched junction bases: 12.

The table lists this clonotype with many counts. In DNA, the CDR3 is TGTGCCACCCGACAGGGGAGGCACACCATATATTTT. As protein: CATRQGRHTIYF. V usage is TRBV6-5 and J usage is TRBJ1-3; TRBD1 matches 8 bases. The length of the CDR3 is 12 residues. CDR1 and CDR2 from the germline V gene are MNHEY and SVGAGI. Losses at the gene ends were 10 bases for V and 8 bases for J; bases not matched to a gene: 7.